These T cell receptor beta chains were read from a single sample in a study of T-cell memory formation after mild COVID-19. Each CDR3 protein is one row after TCRdb ran MiXCR on the 5' RACE reads. The sample yields about 320,000 distinct CDR3 sequences, 14% seen once. The sample comprised PBMCs or a T cell subset sorted from them (not recorded which). The receptors were sampled from a man between 18 and 29 years old who had mild COVID-19 (a few samples of this study predate the infection). Cell type and time point are not known. Both conserved end residues are part of each CDR3. D genes are given only for firm matches. Not all rows give a size; the values are once, few, many and, for expanded clones, a class.

TRBV6-1	.	.	TRBJ1-6	CASRGALSYNSPLHF	TGTGCCAGCAGGGGTGCGCTTAGCTATAATTCACCCCTCCACTTT
TRBV20-1	.	many	TRBJ2-3	CSGGSGGAQYF	TGCAGTGGAGGGTCCGGGGGCGCGCAGTATTTT
TRBV4-3	.	.	TRBJ2-1	CASSQDTVRPSYNEQFF	TGCGCCAGCAGCCAAGATACAGTGCGCCCGTCCTACAATGAGCAGTTCTTC
TRBV28	.	few	TRBJ2-3	CATRPLVVGRDTQYF	TGTGCCACTAGACCCCTAGTCGTAGGTAGAGATACGCAGTATTTT
TRBV5-1	.	many	TRBJ2-3	CASSLVGLGSADTQYF	TGCGCCAGCAGCTTGGTTGGATTGGGGTCCGCAGATACGCAGTATTTT
TRBV7-9	.	.	TRBJ1-1	CASSSRMRNTEAFF	TGTGCCAGCAGCTCCCGGATGAGGAACACTGAAGCTTTCTTT
TRBV7-6	TRBD1	.	TRBJ2-1	CASSQGTGGNNEQFF	TGTGCCAGCAGCCAGGGGACAGGGGGTAACAATGAGCAGTTCTTC
TRBV12-3/TRBV12-4	.	few	TRBJ2-7	CASSETPTSYEQYF	TGTGCCAGCAGCGAGACACCGACCTCCTACGAGCAGTACTTC
TRBV25-1	.	few	TRBJ1-1	CASKRGTEAFF	TGTGCCAGTAAAAGAGGGACTGAAGCTTTCTTT
TRBV5-1	TRBD1	.	TRBJ1-1	CARRAGQMNTEAFF	TGCGCCAGGAGAGCGGGACAGATGAACACTGAAGCTTTCTTT
TRBV6-6	.	.	TRBJ1-1	CASSYGTVNTEAFF	TGTGCCAGCAGTTACGGTACAGTGAACACTGAAGCTTTCTTT
TRBV7-2	.	.	TRBJ1-1	CASSSMGGSEAFF	TGTGCCAGCAGCTCGATGGGGGGCTCTGAAGCTTTCTTT
TRBV20-1	TRBD2	.	TRBJ2-3	CSASGGRTDTQYF	TGCAGTGCTTCGGGGGGGCGCACAGATACGCAGTATTTT
TRBV14	TRBD2	.	TRBJ2-4	CASSQGGGAIQNIQYF	TGTGCCAGCAGCCAAGGCGGGGGGGCGATCCAAAACATTCAGTACTTC
TRBV27	.	few	TRBJ1-5	CASRQQGSKSNQPQHF	TGTGCCAGCAGACAACAGGGTAGTAAGAGCAATCAGCCCCAGCATTTT
TRBV5-1	.	few	TRBJ2-1	CASSYTGDHNEQFF	TGCGCCAGCAGCTATACAGGAGACCACAATGAGCAGTTCTTC
TRBV30	.	many	TRBJ2-7	CAWSVGATALAEQYF	TGTGCCTGGAGTGTAGGGGCGACGGCCCTGGCCGAGCAGTACTTC
TRBV18	TRBD1	.	TRBJ1-5	CASSPQGQVPQHF	TGTGCCAGCTCACCCCAGGGACAGGTGCCCCAGCATTTT
TRBV19	.	.	TRBJ2-5	CASSISPRGQETQYF	TGTGCCAGTAGTATATCCCCCCGGGGGCAAGAGACCCAGTACTTC
TRBV20-1	.	few	TRBJ1-2	CSARVVRYTF	TGCAGTGCTAGAGTAGTACGCTACACCTTC
TRBV5-8	TRBD1	.	TRBJ1-1	CASSPGPGGRRHTEAFF	TGTGCCAGCAGCCCCGGCCCAGGGGGCAGGAGACACACTGAAGCTTTCTTT
TRBV28	TRBD1	.	TRBJ1-5	CASREGQHSNQPQHF	TGTGCCAGCCGTGAGGGACAGCATAGCAATCAGCCCCAGCATTTT
TRBV20-1	.	.	TRBJ2-3	CSARVAGSTDTQYF	TGCAGTGCTAGAGTGGCAGGGAGCACAGATACGCAGTATTTT
TRBV2	.	.	TRBJ2-3	CASRLGADTQYF	TGTGCCAGCAGATTGGGAGCAGATACGCAGTATTTT
TRBV15	.	few	TRBJ1-5	CATSRDGSGPRPQHF	TGTGCCACCAGCAGAGATGGTTCGGGTCCCCGGCCCCAGCATTTT
TRBV6-1	.	few	TRBJ1-2	CASSEYPADGYTF	TGTGCCAGCAGTGAATACCCCGCCGATGGCTACACCTTC
TRBV5-8	.	.	TRBJ2-1	CASSLGAGIESIEQFF	TGTGCCAGCAGCTTGGGGGCAGGGATTGAGTCCATTGAGCAGTTCTTC
TRBV7-2	TRBD2	.	TRBJ2-5	CASSRGGALGETQYF	TGTGCCAGCAGCCGCGGGGGGGCCCTTGGTGAGACCCAGTACTTC
TRBV10-3	.	.	TRBJ2-5	CAISESGGQETQYF	TGTGCCATCAGTGAGTCCGGGGGACAAGAGACCCAGTACTTC
TRBV9	TRBD1	.	TRBJ2-1	CASSDGTGGYNEQFF	TGTGCCAGCAGCGACGGGACAGGGGGCTACAATGAGCAGTTCTTC
TRBV21-1	.	.	TRBJ1-1	CASTKVPGQGTNTEAFF	TGTGCCAGCACCAAAGTCCCGGGACAGGGGACCAACACTGAAGCTTTCTTT
TRBV10-3	TRBD1	.	TRBJ2-6	CAVGDRIFSGANVLTF	TGTGCCGTCGGGGACAGAATCTTCTCTGGGGCCAACGTCCTGACTTTC
TRBV3-1	.	few	TRBJ2-2	CASSQVGTGELFF	TGTGCCAGCAGCCAAGTTGGAACCGGGGAGCTGTTTTTT